This TCR beta chain is drawn from a study of radiotherapy plus CTLA-4 blockade in lung cancer (dated by TCRdb to 2017 to 2018). For context, the study as a whole: Objective responses occurred in roughly 20% of enrolled patients, and under 40% achieved disease control.

V loses 9 bases at its end and J loses 8 bases; junction bases beyond the gene matches: 2. The CDR3 contains 12 residues, cysteine and phenylalanine counted. CDR3 DNA only is kept here, 36 bases in frame from base 1. CDR1 is given as MNHEY and CDR2 as SMNVEV, both from the germline V gene (reference sequence). The library was built by means of the immunoSEQ multiplex PCR assay. The clones in this table, taken by TCRdb from immuneACCESS, are in-frame only. Not every clone is retained; where verified, under half of the shortfall comes from an unresolved V gene, and the cause of the rest is unknown. This sample gives some 67,000 clones in total; approximately 76% of them show up just once. The ten top clones hold about 17% of the sample. In regard to this clone: There is no known antigen for this receptor. The record has no base qualities; no much larger clone is one base away.

The study tested focal radiation therapy combined with CTLA-4 blockade (ipilimumab) in patients with chemo-refractory metastatic non-small-cell lung cancer. Results and caveats for the whole study, not just this receptor: The strongest predictors of response, as reported, were early dynamic changes in blood T cell clones along with a rise in serum interferon-beta after radiation. After treatment with radiotherapy and ipilimumab, TCR clones that originated in tumors expanded in peripheral blood.

The material was peripheral blood, obtained from a patient treated with radiotherapy plus ipilimumab. This receptor was taken from a human donor with non-small cell lung cancer whose response to radiotherapy plus ipilimumab could not be evaluated. Some clones in this sample may be carry-over from other donors' samples. The chain couples TRBV27 to TRBJ1-4; 11 central bases correspond to TRBD1. Here is the DNA: TGTGCCAGTTGGGACAGGGGGGAAAAACTGTTTTTT. This gives the protein CASWDRGEKLFF.